This T cell receptor beta chain stems from a study of T cells after yellow fever vaccination. For the study at large: In the case of low-cell-number fractions, SMART-Seq v4 Ultra Low Input was used for preparation. Overall study results and limits: The secondary response was weaker, and its peak arrived faster, on day 5 versus 15. Shared CD4/CD8 clonotypes were a small share, likely from convergent recombination.

CDR3 length equals 16 residues. V shed 5 bases, J shed 3 bases, and the junction held 9 bases outside the gene matches. Germline assignment: CDR1 MDHEN and CDR2 SYDVKM. The sample holds a few counts of this clonotype. No antigen is known for it. TCRdb re-called the 5' RACE reads through MiXCR, storing one row per CDR3 protein. The sample contains about 320,000 distinct CDR3 sequences, around 6.8% of which appear only once. V usage is TRBV28 and J usage is TRBJ2-4; 8 nucleotides match TRBD2. This TCR was recovered from a man aged 18 to 30 who received the YFV17D yellow fever vaccine. Sequencing used PBMCs, obtained 45 days after the first yellow fever vaccination. CDR3 protein: CASSLPGGGGKNIQYF. CDR3 coding DNA: TGTGCCAGCAGTCTCCCGGGGGGGGGCGGCAAAAACATTCAGTACTTC.